These T cell receptor beta chains were read from a single sample in a study of a mutant IDH1 vaccine in newly diagnosed glioma. Generated by immunoSEQ multiplex PCR, the TCRdb table keeps only in-frame clones and is missing some. Of about 30,000 clones listed, roughly four fifths were seen once; the top ten hold more than 20%. Their recognized antigens are unknown. This specimen was PBMCs, taken from a glioma patient whose treatment included an IDH1 peptide vaccine. These receptors all stem from a man younger than 45 with glioma. Each CDR3 is given with its conserved first and last residue. Clone size, where shown, is once, few, many, or a class for clones that have expanded.

j_gene: TRBJ2-7; len: 14; abundance: NA; v_gene: TRBV27; CDR3aa: CASSLGDRGYEQYF
j_gene: TRBJ1-2; len: 17; abundance: NA; v_gene: TRBV4-3; CDR3aa: CASSQEGTGGRSSGYTF
j_gene: TRBJ1-2; len: 15; abundance: NA; v_gene: TRBV9; CDR3aa: CASSVDDGPHYGYTF
j_gene: TRBJ2-7; len: 16; abundance: NA; v_gene: TRBV28; CDR3aa: CASSSLWGQRTYEQYF
j_gene: TRBJ2-3; len: 14; abundance: NA; v_gene: TRBV7-9; CDR3aa: CASSSLLKTDTQYF
j_gene: TRBJ2-7; len: 14; abundance: NA; v_gene: TRBV30; CDR3aa: CAWSVVPDSYEQYF
j_gene: TRBJ2-7; len: 13; abundance: NA; v_gene: TRBV7-9; CDR3aa: CASSLDGLGAMDF
j_gene: TRBJ1-1; len: 13; abundance: NA; v_gene: TRBV5-1; CDR3aa: CASSLVGDREAFF
j_gene: TRBJ1-1; len: 15; abundance: NA; v_gene: TRBV28; CDR3aa: CASASSSRMNTEAFF
j_gene: TRBJ1-2; len: 11; abundance: NA; v_gene: TRBV7-8; CDR3aa: CASSLAGGPHF
j_gene: TRBJ2-1; len: 14; abundance: NA; v_gene: TRBV30; CDR3aa: CAWSLSGPYNEQFF
j_gene: TRBJ1-2; len: 14; abundance: NA; v_gene: TRBV18; CDR3aa: CASSPRTLNYGYTF
j_gene: TRBJ1-5; len: 14; abundance: few; v_gene: TRBV5-4; CDR3aa: CASSLGTGEQPQHF
j_gene: TRBJ2-1; len: 13; abundance: NA; v_gene: TRBV6-1; CDR3aa: CASSALVYNEQFF
j_gene: TRBJ2-7; len: 13; abundance: NA; v_gene: TRBV28; CDR3aa: CATATPLTYEQYF
j_gene: TRBJ1-2; len: 13; abundance: NA; v_gene: TRBV11-2; CDR3aa: CASSLSGLYGYTF
j_gene: TRBJ2-2; len: 15; abundance: NA; v_gene: TRBV5-1; CDR3aa: CASSLAGSNTGELFF
j_gene: TRBJ2-7; len: 15; abundance: NA; v_gene: TRBV30; CDR3aa: CAWHPGTAAAYEQYF
j_gene: TRBJ2-7; len: 11; abundance: NA; v_gene: TRBV6-5; CDR3aa: CASSSAREQYF
j_gene: TRBJ2-7; len: 11; abundance: NA; v_gene: TRBV28; CDR3aa: CASSLEREQYF
j_gene: TRBJ1-1; len: 13; abundance: NA; v_gene: TRBV30; CDR3aa: CAWIGQTHTEAFF
j_gene: TRBJ1-1; len: 16; abundance: NA; v_gene: TRBV29-1; CDR3aa: CSVDGGTGPRNTEAFF
j_gene: TRBJ2-3; len: 10; abundance: NA; v_gene: TRBV30; CDR3aa: CAWSMGTQYF
j_gene: TRBJ1-2; len: 14; abundance: NA; v_gene: TRBV5-4; CDR3aa: CASSRTGDTYGYTF
j_gene: TRBJ1-6; len: 15; abundance: NA; v_gene: TRBV5-6; CDR3aa: CASSLSGGLNSPLHF
j_gene: TRBJ1-1; len: 13; abundance: NA; v_gene: TRBV19; CDR3aa: CASSQGMNTEAFF
j_gene: TRBJ1-3; len: 14; abundance: NA; v_gene: TRBV6-5; CDR3aa: CASRPRYSGNTIYF
j_gene: TRBJ1-2; len: 15; abundance: NA; v_gene: TRBV5-8; CDR3aa: CASSIRSRGGYGYTF
j_gene: TRBJ1-4; len: 14; abundance: NA; v_gene: TRBV6-5; CDR3aa: CASSPGQTNEKLFF
j_gene: TRBJ1-2; len: 15; abundance: NA; v_gene: TRBV19; CDR3aa: CASTTGTHLNYGYTF
j_gene: TRBJ2-7; len: 14; abundance: NA; v_gene: TRBV30; CDR3aa: CAWTQPGASYEQYF
j_gene: TRBJ1-1; len: 16; abundance: NA; v_gene: TRBV27; CDR3aa: CASSPTPGLLNTEAFF
j_gene: TRBJ2-1; len: 17; abundance: NA; v_gene: TRBV7-8; CDR3aa: CASSTTTSPSSYNEQFF
j_gene: TRBJ2-7; len: 16; abundance: NA; v_gene: TRBV10-3; CDR3aa: CANKPGGGLRTYEQYF
j_gene: TRBJ2-7; len: 15; abundance: NA; v_gene: TRBV28; CDR3aa: CASRPVNRGDYEQYF
j_gene: TRBJ2-3; len: 16; abundance: NA; v_gene: TRBV7-9; CDR3aa: CASSGRREGRADTQYF
j_gene: TRBJ1-1; len: 13; abundance: once; v_gene: TRBV5-1; CDR3aa: CASSPQDSGEAFF
j_gene: TRBJ2-7; len: 15; abundance: NA; v_gene: TRBV7-2; CDR3aa: CASSRRQGVRYEQYF
j_gene: TRBJ2-3; len: 14; abundance: NA; v_gene: TRBV4-3; CDR3aa: CASSQVGREDTQYF
j_gene: TRBJ2-3; len: 14; abundance: NA; v_gene: TRBV9; CDR3aa: CASSVRRDTDTQYF